This T cell receptor beta chain emerged from a study of blood T cell repertoires in COVID-19. Study-wide background: The United States, Italy and Spain provided the acute and convalescent COVID-19 samples. T cells, B-cell-depleted T cells, or PBMCs supplied cDNA or gDNA.

Original handling: Reference gene primer amplification gave estimated nucleated cell counts. Clones were read by immunoSEQ multiplex PCR, and TCRdb kept only the in-frame ones, dropping some. From that table come the V and J calls and clone size; the DNA was used to work out D and trimming. The table has more than 95,000 clones, roughly 87% seen once. V was shortened by 8 bases and J by 3 bases, with 14 bases between the two germline ends. The CDR3 consists of 13 residues. Germline CDR1 reads MNHEY; CDR2 reads SVGAGI. V usage is TRBV6-5 and J usage is TRBJ2-7, with TRBD1 as a possible D gene (6 bases). This TCR was sampled from a human donor in a cohort sampled during active COVID-19. The specimen sequenced was peripheral blood. CDR3 in DNA: TGTGCCAGCCTGGGACACCTGGGCTACGAGCAGTACTTC. It yields the protein CASLGHLGYEQYF.